The 6 T cell receptor beta chains listed next were all sequenced from one sample in a study of regulatory T cells in long-lasting Graves disease. Combining iRepertoire HTBI primers with Arm-PCR of CDR3 regions, the authors built TCR beta libraries. MiXCR, applied by TCRdb to the multiplex PCR reads, yields one record per CDR3 protein. The table shows around 420,000 distinct CDR3 sequences, with about 14% occurring only once. The time point here: newly diagnosed GD, antithyroid drugs for less than 3 months. PBMCs were the source of the RNA used for TCR sequencing. Sequenced here: peripheral blood mononuclear cells (PBMCs), sampled at new diagnosis, from a patient treated with antithyroid drugs. The receptors here all came from a female donor with Graves disease.

This clonotype was found many times. The chain recombines TRBV27 with TRBJ1-5, with D uncertain. The V end lost 6 bases, the J end lost 6 bases, and 12 bases lay between the germline ends. The CDR3 totals 13 residues. Germline V lookup: CDR1 MNHEY, CDR2 SMNVEV (reference sequence). The chain's CDR3 is CASSLGEGQPQHF. CDR3 bases: TGTGCCAGCAGCCTTGGAGAAGGTCAGCCCCAGCATTTT.

This clonotype has ten or more counts. The chain combines TRBV14 with TRBJ2-1; weak D call: TRBD2 (6 bases). Germline V CDR1 and CDR2: SGHDN, FVKESK. The CDR3 is 15 residues long. Trimming shortened V by 5 bases and J by 9 bases, and 20 bases separated the two germline ends. CDR3 residues: CASSYRDWGGGEQFF. CDR3 coding DNA: TGTGCCAGCAGCTACCGGGACTGGGGCGGTGGTGAGCAGTTCTTC.

This clonotype was observed at least ten times. This chain uses TRBV5-5 with TRBJ1-1; TRBD1 is a possible D gene (5 bases). Looked up from germline, CDR1 is SGHKS and CDR2 is YYEKEE (reference sequence). This CDR3 contains 14 residues. The V end lost 3 bases, the J end lost 3 bases, and 12 bases lay between the germline ends. As DNA, the CDR3 is TGTGCCAGCAGCTGGGGGTATGGGGACACTGAAGCTTTCTTT. Its protein product is CASSWGYGDTEAFF.

This clonotype was counted between two and nine times. This may come from a read error, since a much larger clone is one base off. The chain employs TRBV15 and TRBJ2-1; perhaps TRBD2 as D (6 bases). CDR1 and CDR2 (germline): LNHNV, YYDKDF (reference sequence). Trimming cost V 0 bases and J 12 bases, with 18 bases left between them. This CDR3 spans 15 amino acids. The CDR3 reads CATSRDSKGLGGQFF. CDR3 sequence (DNA): TGTGCCACCAGCAGAGATAGTAAGGGATTGGGAGGGCAGTTCTTC.

This rearrangement joins TRBV3-1 to TRBJ2-1, with 12 positions matching TRBD2. Trimming took 0 bases from V and 8 from J; bases not matched to a gene: 8. There are 17 residues in the CDR3. Germline CDR1 is LGHDT and CDR2 is YNNKEL (reference sequence). CDR3 region: CASSQDGLAGGWHEQFF. In DNA, the CDR3 is TGTGCCAGCAGCCAAGATGGGCTAGCGGGGGGGTGGCATGAGCAGTTCTTC.

This clonotype was seen many times. The CDR3: CASSPQITGSTEAFF. DNA for the CDR3: TGTGCCAGCAGCCCACAGATTACGGGGAGCACTGAAGCTTTCTTT. V is TRBV27 and J is TRBJ1-1; no clear D gene. The CDR3 consists of 15 residues. Germline V gives CDR1 MNHEY, CDR2 SMNVEV (reference sequence). Trimming removed 6 bases at V and 4 bases at J, with 18 bases between.